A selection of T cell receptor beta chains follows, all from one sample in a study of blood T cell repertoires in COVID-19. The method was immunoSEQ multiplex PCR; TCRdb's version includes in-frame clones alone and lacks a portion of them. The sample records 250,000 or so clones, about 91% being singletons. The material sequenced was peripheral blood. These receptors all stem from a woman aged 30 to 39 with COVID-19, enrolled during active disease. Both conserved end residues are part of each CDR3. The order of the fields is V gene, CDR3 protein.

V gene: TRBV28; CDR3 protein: CASSLEPTSGGELFF
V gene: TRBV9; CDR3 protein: CASSVGTSGFTDTQYF
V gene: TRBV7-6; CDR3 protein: CASSHPGGRLSEAFF
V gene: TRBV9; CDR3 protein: CASSSSLAGGNNEQFF
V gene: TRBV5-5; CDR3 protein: CASSLVQDLGFTGELFF
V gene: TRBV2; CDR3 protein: CASSRSRDRAGNTIYF
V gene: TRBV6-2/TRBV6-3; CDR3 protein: CASSQIPGELFF
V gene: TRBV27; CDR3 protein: CASSAFLEITSTDTQYF
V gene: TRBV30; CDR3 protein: CAWSAWREKYNEQFF
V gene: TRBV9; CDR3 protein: CASSVGVPSGGPTGELFF
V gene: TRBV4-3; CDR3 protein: CASSQDDRSTGELFF
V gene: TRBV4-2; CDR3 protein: CASSHTSGTENEKLFF
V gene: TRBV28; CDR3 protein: CASSLSITSGGQETQYF
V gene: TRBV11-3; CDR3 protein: CASSLAVEQEQFF
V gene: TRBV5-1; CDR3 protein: CASSLGGQGETQYF
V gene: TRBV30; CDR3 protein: CAWGGGGTNEKLFF
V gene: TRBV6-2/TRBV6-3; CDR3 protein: CASSYLAGGLSQLDEQFF
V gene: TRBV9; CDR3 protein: CASRPHGAEGTYGYTF
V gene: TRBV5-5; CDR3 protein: CASSLDGAYEQYF
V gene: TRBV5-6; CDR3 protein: CASSGTGPPYNEQFF
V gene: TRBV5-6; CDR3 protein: CASFRGLDYGYTF
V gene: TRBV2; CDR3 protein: CASSVVPGQLNEKLFF
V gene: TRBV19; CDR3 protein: CASSGPSYSNQPQHF
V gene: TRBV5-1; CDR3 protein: CASSFSGGPNTEAFF
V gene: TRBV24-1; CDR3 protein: CATSGGSYGYTF
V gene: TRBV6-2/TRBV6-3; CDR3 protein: CASNYLPGSKQPQHF
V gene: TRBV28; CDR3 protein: CASNDHDRSGYTF
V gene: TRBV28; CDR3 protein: CASSLRVRTDTQYF
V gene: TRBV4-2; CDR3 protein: CASSLIGEGRGELFF
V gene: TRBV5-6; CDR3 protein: CASSLGGRNTEAFF
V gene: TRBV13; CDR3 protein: CASSLGTGAYTEAFF
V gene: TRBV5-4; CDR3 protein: CASSLGGLEETQYF
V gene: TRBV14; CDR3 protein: CASSQVGRTDTQYF
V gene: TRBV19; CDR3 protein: CASSIDQTLTNQPQHF
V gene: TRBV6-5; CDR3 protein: CASRRAGGSSYEQYF
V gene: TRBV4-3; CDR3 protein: CASSRVLGTSGGDQEEQFF
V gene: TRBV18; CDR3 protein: CASSPGTGTNEKLFF
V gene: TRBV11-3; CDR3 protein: CASSFGTSGTDTQYF
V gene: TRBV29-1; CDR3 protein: CSAGQGRNQPQHF
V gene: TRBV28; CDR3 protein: CASSVTGPDTQYF
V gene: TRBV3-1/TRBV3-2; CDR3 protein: CASSRTALSPLHF